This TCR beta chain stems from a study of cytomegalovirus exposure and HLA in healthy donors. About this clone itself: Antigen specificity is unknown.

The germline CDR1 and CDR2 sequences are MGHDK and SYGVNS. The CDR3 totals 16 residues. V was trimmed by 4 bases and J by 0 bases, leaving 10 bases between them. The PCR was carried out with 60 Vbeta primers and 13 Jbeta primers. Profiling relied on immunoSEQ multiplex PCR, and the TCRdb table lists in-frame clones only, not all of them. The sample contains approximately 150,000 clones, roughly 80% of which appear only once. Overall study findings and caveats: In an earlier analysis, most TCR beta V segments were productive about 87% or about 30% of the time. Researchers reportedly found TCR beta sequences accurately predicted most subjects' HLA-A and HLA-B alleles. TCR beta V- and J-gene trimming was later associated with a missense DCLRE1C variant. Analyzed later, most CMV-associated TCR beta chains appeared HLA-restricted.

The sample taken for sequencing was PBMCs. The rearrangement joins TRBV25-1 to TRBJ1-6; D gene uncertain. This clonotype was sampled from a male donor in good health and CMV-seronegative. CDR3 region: CASSASWSSYNSPLHF. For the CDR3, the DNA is TGTGCCAGCAGTGCTTCATGGAGCTCCTATAATTCACCCCTCCACTTT.